This record covers a single TCR beta chain. This sample stems from a study of T cell changes during pregnancy in multiple sclerosis. Produced via immunoSEQ multiplex PCR; TCRdb's table is partial and in-frame only. The sample consists of around 57,000 clones, more than 80% of them appearing once. Unmatched junction bases numbered 6, after V lost 6 bases and J lost 5 bases. Germline assignment: CDR1 SEHNR and CDR2 FQNEAQ (reference sequence). The CDR3 loop spans 13 amino acids. The sequenced sample was peripheral blood, obtained in the first trimester of pregnancy. The sequence derives from a female donor in good health, enrolled as a control in a pregnancy study. The chain combines TRBV7-9 with TRBJ1-1, with 7 bases that match TRBD1. CDR3 residues: CASRTTGNTEAFF. In DNA, the CDR3 is TGTGCCAGCAGGACGACAGGGAATACTGAAGCTTTCTTT. Full variable domain (missing parts from reference TRBV7-9 and TRBJ1-1): DTGVSQNPRHKITKRGQNVTFRCDPISEHNRLYWYRQTLGQGPEFLTYFQNEAQLEKSRLLSDRFSAERPKGSFSTLEIQRTEQGDSAMYLCASRTTGNTEAFFGQGTRLTVV.